Presented here are 24 T cell receptor beta chains from one specimen sequenced in a study of T cells in localized non-small cell lung cancer. The repertoire was sequenced with immunoSEQ multiplex PCR; TCRdb's copy has only in-frame clones and lacks some. The table records 18,000 or so clones, about 88% of them present only once. The material was peripheral blood, obtained before any cancer treatment. The source is a man aged 40-75 years with stage I lung adenocarcinoma.

This rearrangement joins TRBV27 to TRBJ2-7; tentatively, D is TRBD2 (5 bases). Looked up from germline, CDR1 is MNHEY and CDR2 is SMNVEV (reference sequence). The CDR3 loop spans 14 amino acids. V was pared by 6 bases and J by 0 bases, with 12 bases between. The DNA for the CDR3 is TGTGCCAGCAGATTCAGCGGAAGCTCCTACGAGCAGTACTTC. Amino acids: CASRFSGSSYEQYF.

This clone turned up a few times. V gene TRBV27 combines with J gene TRBJ1-6; TRBD1 agrees at 10 bases. The CDR3 contains 14 residues. Germline assignment: CDR1 MNHEY and CDR2 SMNVEV (reference sequence). The ends lost 8 bases at V and 10 bases at J; junction bases unmatched: 8. In nucleotides, the CDR3 is TGTGCCAGCTGGGACAGGGGATCTAGCTCACCCCTCCACTTT. This encodes CASWDRGSSSPLHF.

The CDR3 loop is CASGIGTSGGAGELFF. The CDR3 DNA is TGTGCTAGTGGTATCGGGACTAGCGGGGGGGCCGGGGAGCTGTTTTTT. The chain is built from TRBV12-5 and TRBJ2-2; 16 positions match TRBD2. Germline loops: CDR1 LGHNT, CDR2 FRNRAP. V trimming: 5 bases; J trimming: 6 bases; junction bases outside the gene matches: 3. There are 16 residues in the CDR3.

V usage is TRBV30 and J usage is TRBJ2-3, with TRBD1 identical over 9 bases. Germline trimming cut 1 base from V and 6 bases from J; bases unmatched to any gene: 14. CDR3 size: 17 residues. The germline V gene has CDR1 GTSNPN and CDR2 SVGIG (reference sequence). The CDR3 protein is CAWSGEGTGLVGDTQYF. CDR3 DNA: TGTGCCTGGAGTGGGGAAGGGACAGGGCTGGTAGGTGATACGCAGTATTTT. Together with reference TRBV30 and TRBJ2-3, the CDR3 gives the full variable domain: SQTIHQWPATLVQPVGSPLSLECTVEGTSNPNLYWYRQAAGRGLQLLFYSVGIGQISSEVPQNLSASRPQDRQFILSSKKLLLSDSGFYLCAWSGEGTGLVGDTQYFGPGTRLTVL.

The V and J genes are TRBV6-5 and TRBJ2-1; D possibly corresponds to TRBD2 (5 bases). The CDR3 has 15 residues. V was shortened by 7 bases and J by 0 bases, with 13 bases between the two germline ends. The V gene's germline CDR1 is MNHEY and CDR2 SVGAGI. The CDR3 protein is CASKAWESSYNEQFF. CDR3 sequence (DNA): TGTGCCAGCAAAGCCTGGGAGTCCTCCTACAATGAGCAGTTCTTC.

This rearrangement joins TRBV25-1 to TRBJ1-5; D ambiguous. Germline CDR1 MGHDK, CDR2 SYGVNS. Deletions cut 6 bases from V and 4 bases from J, with 7 bases between. This CDR3 comprises 12 residues. The chain's CDR3 is CASRSRNQPQHF. The CDR3 nucleotides read TGTGCCAGCAGAAGCAGGAATCAGCCCCAGCATTTT.

This chain uses TRBV6-5 with TRBJ2-5, with D unclear. CDR3 length: 13 residues. Trimming shortened V by 7 bases and J by 3 bases, and 12 bases separated the two germline ends. The germline CDR1 and CDR2 sequences are MNHEY and SVGAGI. The chain's CDR3 is CASNNRVEETQYF. Here the CDR3 DNA reads TGTGCCAGCAACAACCGGGTAGAAGAGACCCAGTACTTC.

The sample holds one count of this clone. J is TRBJ2-2 and V is TRBV11-2; D possibly corresponds to TRBD2 (6 bases). The CDR3 spans 16 residues. V was clipped by 0 bases and J by 1 base, with 9 bases between them. CDR1 and CDR2 (germline): SGHAT, FQNNGV. The CDR3 reads CASSLDRRGNTGELFF. The CDR3 region has the DNA TGTGCCAGCAGCTTAGATAGGCGGGGGAACACCGGGGAGCTGTTTTTT.

The chain uses TRBV5-1 and TRBJ2-7, with TRBD1 matching over 9 bases. Germline lookup yields CDR1 SGHRS and CDR2 YFSETQ. V lost 0 bases, J lost 5 bases, and 3 bases stayed unmatched. The CDR3 loop spans 14 amino acids. CDR3 amino acids: CASSLEDRGDEQYF. Written as DNA, the CDR3 is TGCGCCAGCAGCTTGGAAGACAGGGGGGACGAGCAGTACTTC.

The chain recombines TRBV9 with TRBJ2-7, with D maybe TRBD1 (5 bases). Trimming pared 0 bases from V and 2 bases from J, leaving 9 bases between. Germline values: CDR1 SGDLS, CDR2 YYNGEE. The CDR3 spans 14 residues. CDR3 loop: CASSVAQGPYEQYF. The CDR3 coding sequence is TGTGCCAGCAGCGTAGCCCAGGGCCCCTACGAGCAGTACTTC.

V and J are TRBV5-1 and TRBJ2-1; D is possibly TRBD1 (6 bases). CDR1 is SGHRS and CDR2 is YFSETQ in the germline V gene. V gave up 0 bases and J gave up 10 bases, with 17 bases separating them. The CDR3 has 15 residues. As DNA, the CDR3 is TGCGCCAGCAGCTTGGGGGACATGGGCGTCGGCGAGCAGTTCTTC. Its translation is CASSLGDMGVGEQFF.

The chain employs TRBV28 and TRBJ2-7; no definite D call. The CDR3 runs 14 residues. The germline V gene has CDR1 MDHEN and CDR2 SYDVKM. V lost 4 bases, J lost 0 bases, and 10 bases lay in between. CDR3 region: CASSSLDISYEQYF. CDR3 nucleotide sequence: TGTGCCAGCAGTTCTCTAGACATCTCCTACGAGCAGTACTTC.

V is TRBV10-3 and J is TRBJ2-5; a possible D gene is TRBD1 (6 bases). The CDR3 totals 13 residues. The germline V gene has CDR1 ENHRY and CDR2 SYGVKD. Trimming left V 7 bases short and J 2 bases short, with 11 bases between. The CDR3 is CAIKGVQQETQYF. The DNA of the CDR3 is TGTGCCATCAAGGGGGTACAGCAAGAGACCCAGTACTTC.

The chain has TRBV6-5 and TRBJ2-6; no reliable D call. The V gene's germline CDR1 is MNHEY and CDR2 SVGAGI. V lost 5 bases, J lost 4 bases, and 12 bases lay in between. The CDR3 length is 15 residues. DNA for the CDR3: TGTGCCAGCAGTCCTACAGAATCCGGGGCCAACGTCCTGACTTTC. As protein: CASSPTESGANVLTF.

J is TRBJ2-1 and V is TRBV6-1, with 8 bases aligning to TRBD2. Germline CDR1 and CDR2: MNHNS and SASEGT. J was trimmed by 8 bases and V by 5 bases; bases with no gene match: 11. The CDR3 covers 15 residues. CDR3 loop: CASSSYSGVNYEQFF. DNA for the CDR3: TGTGCCAGCAGTTCCTATAGCGGGGTTAATTATGAGCAGTTCTTC.

This clone was observed a single time. This chain connects TRBV15 to TRBJ1-1; no definite D call. V was pared by 3 bases and J by 1 base, with 15 bases between. Germline V lookup: CDR1 LNHNV, CDR2 YYDKDF (reference sequence). The CDR3 spans 16 residues. CDR3 DNA: TGTGCCACCAGCAGGGGCGGGGTCGGTGAGAACACTGAAGCTTTCTTT. Translating it yields CATSRGGVGENTEAFF.

This rearrangement joins TRBV5-6 to TRBJ2-1; D unclear. The CDR3 totals 15 residues. Germline V gene data show CDR1 as SGHDT and CDR2 as YYEEEE. Trimming took 2 bases from V and 2 from J, leaving 11 bases between them. The CDR3 DNA reads as TGTGCCAGCAGCTTTCAACCCAGGACCTACAATGAGCAGTTCTTC. As protein: CASSFQPRTYNEQFF.

This CDR3 is CASSESLLFYEQYF. The CDR3 DNA is TGTGCCAGCAGTGAATCGTTACTATTCTACGAGCAGTACTTC. The chain has TRBV25-1 and TRBJ2-7; D gene ambiguous. Between the trimmed V and J ends, which lost 1 base and 3 bases, there was a span of 10 bases. The CDR3 is 14 residues long. Germline V gene sequence: CDR1 MGHDK, CDR2 SYGVNS.

The chain employs TRBV5-4 and TRBJ2-3, with 8 bases aligning to TRBD2. The V segment lost 6 bases and the J segment 3 bases; nucleotides outside the gene matches: 12. CDR3 size: 16 residues. Germline CDR1 is SGHNT and CDR2 is YYREEE (reference sequence). The CDR3 is CASTSAGTRATDTQYF. The CDR3 DNA reads TGTGCCAGCACATCCGCCGGGACTAGGGCGACAGATACGCAGTATTTT.

The chain has TRBV29-1 and TRBJ2-1; 8 positions agree with TRBD1. The germline V gene encodes CDR1 SQVTM and CDR2 ANQGSEA. V was clipped by 3 bases and J by 0 bases; unmatched bases: 7. The CDR3 totals 16 residues. The CDR3 region is CSVESADRVSYNEQFF. As DNA, the CDR3 is TGCAGCGTTGAGTCGGCGGACAGGGTCTCCTACAATGAGCAGTTCTTC.

The rearrangement uses TRBV7-3 and TRBJ1-5; unclear D gene. The CDR3 covers 17 residues. CDR1 and CDR2 from the germline V gene are SGHTA and FQGTGA. V lost 2 bases to trimming and J lost 0 bases, with 14 bases between them. CDR3 nucleotides: TGTGCCAGCAGCTTATCAGCCTGGGGTTATAGCAATCAGCCCCAGCATTTT. Translating gives CASSLSAWGYSNQPQHF.

The chain is built from TRBV21-1 and TRBJ2-2; TRBD1 was called by the table and not checked on the DNA. TRBV21-1 is assigned pseudogene status. The CDR3 contains 18 residues. This CDR3 is CASSKGGTGNENTGELFF. The CDR3 region has the DNA TGTGCCAGCAGCAAAGGAGGGACAGGGAATGAGAACACCGGGGAGCTGTTTTTT.

Only one count was recorded for this clone. V is TRBV19 and J is TRBJ2-3; no clear D. The germline V and J ends were trimmed by 2 bases and 4 bases, with 7 bases remaining between them. CDR3 length equals 13 residues. CDR1 is LNHDA, CDR2 SQIVND, per germline (reference sequence). CDR3 region: CASSIKRADTQYF. DNA for the CDR3: TGTGCCAGTAGTATAAAAAGGGCAGATACGCAGTATTTT.

The chain has TRBV19 and TRBJ2-7; TRBD1 matches at 11 bases. The CDR3 spans 16 residues. CDR1 LNHDA and CDR2 SQIVND come from the germline V gene (reference sequence). V lost 9 bases, J lost 6 bases, and 16 bases stayed unmatched. CDR3 DNA sequence: TGTGCCAGCTCACGGGATCCACGGGACAGGGGGTTCGAGCAGTACTTC. It codes for CASSRDPRDRGFEQYF.